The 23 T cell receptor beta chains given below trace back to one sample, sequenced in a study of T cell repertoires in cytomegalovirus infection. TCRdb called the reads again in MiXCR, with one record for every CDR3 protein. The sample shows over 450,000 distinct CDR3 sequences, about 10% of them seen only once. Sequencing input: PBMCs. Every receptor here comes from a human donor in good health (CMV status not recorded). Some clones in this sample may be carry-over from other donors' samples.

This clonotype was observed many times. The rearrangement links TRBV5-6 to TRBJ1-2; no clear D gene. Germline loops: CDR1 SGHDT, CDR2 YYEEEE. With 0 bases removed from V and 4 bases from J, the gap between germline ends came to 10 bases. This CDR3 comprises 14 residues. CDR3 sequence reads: CASSLGGLGYGYTF. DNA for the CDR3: TGTGCCAGCAGCTTGGGAGGGCTTGGCTATGGCTACACCTTC.

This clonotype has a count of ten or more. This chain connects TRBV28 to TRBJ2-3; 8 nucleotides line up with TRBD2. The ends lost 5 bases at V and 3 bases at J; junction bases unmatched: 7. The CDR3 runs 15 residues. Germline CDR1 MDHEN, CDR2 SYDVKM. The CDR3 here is CASSTLSGSTDTQYF. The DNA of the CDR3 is TGTGCCAGCAGTACCCTCAGCGGGAGTACAGATACGCAGTATTTT.

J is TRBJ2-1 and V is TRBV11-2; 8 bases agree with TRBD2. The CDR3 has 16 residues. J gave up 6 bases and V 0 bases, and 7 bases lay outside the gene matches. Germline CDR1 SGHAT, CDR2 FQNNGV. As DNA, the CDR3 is TGTGCCAGCAGCTTAGATCGGACGGGGGGGCCCAATGAGCAGTTCTTC. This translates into CASSLDRTGGPNEQFF. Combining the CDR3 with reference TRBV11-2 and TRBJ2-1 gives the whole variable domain EAGVAQSPRYKIIEKRQSVAFWCNPISGHATLYWYQQILGQGPKLLIQFQNNGVVDDSQLPKDRFSAERLKGVDSTLKIQPAKLEDSAVYLCASSLDRTGGPNEQFFGPGTRLTVL.

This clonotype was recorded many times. In DNA form, the CDR3 reads TGCAGTGCTAGGCCACAACTTGGGGCCAACGTCCTGACTTTC. Protein: CSARPQLGANVLTF. This chain connects TRBV20-1 to TRBJ2-6; D unresolved. Germline V gives CDR1 DFQATT, CDR2 SNEGSKA (reference sequence). V shed 3 bases and J shed 3 bases, with 9 bases lying between them. This CDR3 is 14 amino acids long.

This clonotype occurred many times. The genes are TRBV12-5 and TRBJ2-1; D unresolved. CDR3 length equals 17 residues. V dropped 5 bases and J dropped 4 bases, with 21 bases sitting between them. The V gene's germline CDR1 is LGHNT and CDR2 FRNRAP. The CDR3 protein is CASGDLFALANYNEQFF. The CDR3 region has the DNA TGTGCTAGTGGTGACCTTTTCGCGTTGGCCAATTACAATGAGCAGTTCTTC. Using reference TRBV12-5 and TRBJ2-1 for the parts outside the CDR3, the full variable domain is DARVTQTPRHKVTEMGQEVTMRCQPILGHNTVFWYRQTMMQGLELLAYFRNRAPLDDSGMPKDRFSAEMPDATLATLKIQPSEPRDSAVYFCASGDLFALANYNEQFFGPGTRLTVL.

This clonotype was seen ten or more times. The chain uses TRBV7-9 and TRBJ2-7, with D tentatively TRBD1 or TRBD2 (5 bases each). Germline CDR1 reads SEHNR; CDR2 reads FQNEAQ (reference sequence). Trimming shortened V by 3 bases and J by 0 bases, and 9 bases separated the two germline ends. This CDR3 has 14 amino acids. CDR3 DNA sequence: TGTGCCAGCAGCTTCGGGGCGAGCTCCTACGAGCAGTACTTC. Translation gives CASSFGASSYEQYF.

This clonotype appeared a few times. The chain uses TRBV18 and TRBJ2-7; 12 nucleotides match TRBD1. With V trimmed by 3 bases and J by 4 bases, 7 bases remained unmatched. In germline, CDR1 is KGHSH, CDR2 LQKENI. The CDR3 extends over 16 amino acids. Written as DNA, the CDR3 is TGTGCCAGCTCACCCACTTGGGGACAGGGGGCTTACGAGCAGTACTTC. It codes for CASSPTWGQGAYEQYF.

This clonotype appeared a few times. Here the CDR3 DNA reads TGTGCCAGCAGTTTCACAGGGAGAACTGAAGCTTTCTTT. Protein product: CASSFTGRTEAFF. V is TRBV12-3 or TRBV12-4 and J is TRBJ1-1; a possible D gene is TRBD1 (6 bases). The CDR3 is 13 amino acids. V was pared by 3 bases and J by 5 bases, with 10 bases between.

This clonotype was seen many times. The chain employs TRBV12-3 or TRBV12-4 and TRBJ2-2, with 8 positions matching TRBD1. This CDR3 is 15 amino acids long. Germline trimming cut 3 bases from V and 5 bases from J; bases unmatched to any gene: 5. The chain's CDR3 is CASSFQGAVTGELFF. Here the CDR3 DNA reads TGTGCCAGCAGTTTTCAGGGGGCGGTTACCGGGGAGCTGTTTTTT.

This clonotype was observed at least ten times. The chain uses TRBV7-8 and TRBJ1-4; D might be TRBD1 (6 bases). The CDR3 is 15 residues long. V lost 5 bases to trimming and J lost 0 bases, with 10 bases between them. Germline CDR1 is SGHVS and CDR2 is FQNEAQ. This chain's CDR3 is CASSRGGSTNEKLFF. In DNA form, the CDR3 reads TGTGCCAGCAGCCGAGGGGGATCAACTAATGAAAAACTGTTTTTT. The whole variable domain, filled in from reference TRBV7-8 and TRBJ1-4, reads GAGVSQSPRYKVAKRGQDVALRCDPISGHVSLFWYQQALGQGPEFLTYFQNEAQLDKSGLPSDRFFAERPEGSVSTLKIQRTQQEDSAVYLCASSRGGSTNEKLFFGSGTQLSVL.

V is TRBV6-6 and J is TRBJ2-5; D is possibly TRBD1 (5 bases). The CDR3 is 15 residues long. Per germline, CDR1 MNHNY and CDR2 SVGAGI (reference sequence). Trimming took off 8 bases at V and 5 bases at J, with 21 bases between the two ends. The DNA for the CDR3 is TGTGCCAGCTCATCGACGAGACAGAGATCGGAGACCCAGTACTTC. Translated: CASSSTRQRSETQYF.

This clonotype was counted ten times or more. CDR3 nucleotides: TGTGCCAGCAGCCGGGCCAGAGAGGGCCCCACTGAAGCTTTCTTT. Protein sequence: CASSRAREGPTEAFF. The rearrangement uses TRBV3-1 and TRBJ1-1; D gene uncertain. Germline loops: CDR1 LGHDT, CDR2 YNNKEL (reference sequence). Deletions cut 4 bases from V and 4 bases from J, with 16 bases between. The CDR3 is 15 residues long.

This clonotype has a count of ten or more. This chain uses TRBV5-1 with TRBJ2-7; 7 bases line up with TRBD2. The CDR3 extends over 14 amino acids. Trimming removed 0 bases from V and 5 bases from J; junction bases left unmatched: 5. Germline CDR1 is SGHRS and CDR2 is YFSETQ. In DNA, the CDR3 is TGCGCCAGCAGCTTGGCGACTGCGGGGGACGAGCAGTACTTC. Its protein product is CASSLATAGDEQYF.

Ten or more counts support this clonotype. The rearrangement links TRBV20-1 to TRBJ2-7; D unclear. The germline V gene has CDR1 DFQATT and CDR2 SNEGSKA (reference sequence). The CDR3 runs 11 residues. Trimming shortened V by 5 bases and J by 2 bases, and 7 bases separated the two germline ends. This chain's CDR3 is CSAATPYEQYF. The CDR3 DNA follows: TGCAGTGCTGCGACACCCTACGAGCAGTACTTC.

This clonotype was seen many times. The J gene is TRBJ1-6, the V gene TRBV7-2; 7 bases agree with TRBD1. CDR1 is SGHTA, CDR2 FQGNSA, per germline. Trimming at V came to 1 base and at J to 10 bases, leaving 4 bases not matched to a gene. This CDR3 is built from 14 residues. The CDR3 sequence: CASSLEQGWSPLHF. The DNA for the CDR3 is TGTGCCAGCAGCTTAGAACAGGGGTGGTCACCCCTCCACTTT.

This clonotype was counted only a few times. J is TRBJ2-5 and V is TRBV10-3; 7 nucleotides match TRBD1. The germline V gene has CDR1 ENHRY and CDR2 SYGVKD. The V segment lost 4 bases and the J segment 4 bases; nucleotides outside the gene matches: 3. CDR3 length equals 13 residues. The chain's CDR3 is CAISVQGLETQYF. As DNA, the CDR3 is TGTGCCATCAGTGTACAGGGGTTAGAGACCCAGTACTTC.

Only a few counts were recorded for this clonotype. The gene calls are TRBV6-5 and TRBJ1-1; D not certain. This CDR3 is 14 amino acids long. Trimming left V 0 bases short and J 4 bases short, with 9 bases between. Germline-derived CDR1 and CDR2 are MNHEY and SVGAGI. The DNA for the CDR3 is TGTGCCAGCAGTTACTCGATTGGTGGCACTGAAGCTTTCTTT. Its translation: CASSYSIGGTEAFF.

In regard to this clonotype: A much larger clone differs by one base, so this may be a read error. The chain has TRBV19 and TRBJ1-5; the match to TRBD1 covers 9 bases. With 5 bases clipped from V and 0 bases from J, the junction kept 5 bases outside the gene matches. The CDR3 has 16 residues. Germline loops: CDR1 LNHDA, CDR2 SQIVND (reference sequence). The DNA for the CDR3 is TGTGCCAGTAGTGCGGACAGGGGCCATAGCAATCAGCCCCAGCATTTT. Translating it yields CASSADRGHSNQPQHF.

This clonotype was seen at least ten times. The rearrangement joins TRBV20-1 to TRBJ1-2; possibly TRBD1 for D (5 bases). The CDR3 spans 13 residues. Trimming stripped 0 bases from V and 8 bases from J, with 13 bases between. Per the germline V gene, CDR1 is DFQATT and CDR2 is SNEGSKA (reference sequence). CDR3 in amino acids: CSARDSSGYGYTF. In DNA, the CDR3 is TGCAGTGCTAGAGACAGCTCAGGGTACGGCTACACCTTC.

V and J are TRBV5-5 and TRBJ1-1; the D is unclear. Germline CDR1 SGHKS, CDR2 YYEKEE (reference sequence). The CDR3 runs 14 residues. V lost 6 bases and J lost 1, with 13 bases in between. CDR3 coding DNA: TGTGCCAGCATCCTGGCAGGTCGGAACACTGAAGCTTTCTTT. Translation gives CASILAGRNTEAFF.

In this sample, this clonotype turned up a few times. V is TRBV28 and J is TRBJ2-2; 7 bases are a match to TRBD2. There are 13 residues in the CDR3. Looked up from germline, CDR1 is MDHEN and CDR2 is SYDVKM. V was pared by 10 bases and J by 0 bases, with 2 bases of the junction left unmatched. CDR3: CAIAGPNTGELFF. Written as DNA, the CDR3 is TGTGCCATAGCGGGCCCGAACACCGGGGAGCTGTTTTTT.

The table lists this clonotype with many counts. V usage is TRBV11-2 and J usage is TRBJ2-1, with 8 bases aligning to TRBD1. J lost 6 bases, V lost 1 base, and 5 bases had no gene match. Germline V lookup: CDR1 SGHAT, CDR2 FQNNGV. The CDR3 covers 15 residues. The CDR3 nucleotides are TGTGCCAGCAGCTTAGGGACAGGGTTAGGCAATGAGCAGTTCTTC. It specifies CASSLGTGLGNEQFF.

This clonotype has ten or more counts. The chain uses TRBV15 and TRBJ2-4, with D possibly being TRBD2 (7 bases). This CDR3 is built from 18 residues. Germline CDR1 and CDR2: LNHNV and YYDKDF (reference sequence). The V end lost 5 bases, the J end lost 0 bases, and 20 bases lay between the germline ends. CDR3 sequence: CATSRRSLGGVAKNIQYF. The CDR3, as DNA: TGTGCCACCAGCCGTCGGTCATTAGGGGGGGTAGCCAAAAACATTCAGTACTTC.